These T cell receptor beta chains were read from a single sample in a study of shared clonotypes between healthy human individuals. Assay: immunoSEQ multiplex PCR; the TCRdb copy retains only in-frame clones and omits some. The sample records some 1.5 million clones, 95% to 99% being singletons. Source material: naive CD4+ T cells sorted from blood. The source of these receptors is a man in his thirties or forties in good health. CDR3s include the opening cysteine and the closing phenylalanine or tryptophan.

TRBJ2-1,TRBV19,CASSNPRSGHNEQFF
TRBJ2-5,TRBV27,CASSPGTGTFRQETQYF
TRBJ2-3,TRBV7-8,CASSLGSLYTDTQYF
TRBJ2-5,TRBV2,CASKATRGGETQYF
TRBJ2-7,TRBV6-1,CASSDLGQGSYEQYF
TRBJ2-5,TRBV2,CASSVGSQETQYF
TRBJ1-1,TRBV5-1,CASSLDRQNTEAFF
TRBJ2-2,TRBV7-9,CASSLGGFPTGELFF
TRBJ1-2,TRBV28,CASSFGSEPGYTF
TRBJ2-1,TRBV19,CASSFDPGVVLDEQFF
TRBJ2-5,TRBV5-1,CASSPGTAWAQETQYF
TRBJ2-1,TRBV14,CASSHPTGQISYNEQFF